The clone carrying this T cell receptor (beta chain) was observed a few times. Its antigen remains unknown. These data originate in a study of T cell responses to AZD1222 COVID-19 vaccine. Clones were read by immunoSEQ multiplex PCR, and TCRdb kept only the in-frame ones, dropping some. The sample holds about 160,000 clones, 75% to 95% seen once. CDR3 length: 14 residues. V was clipped by 0 bases and J by 8 bases, with 13 bases between them. Germline lookup yields CDR1 SGHAT and CDR2 FQNNGV. Overall study results and limits: Only a handful of AZD1222 recipients, several in all, had baseline seropositivity.

This specimen consisted of peripheral blood, obtained 28 days after the second AZD1222 dose. The TCR was taken from an adult who received the AZD1222 COVID-19 vaccine. The chain links TRBV11-2 to TRBJ1-2; D may be TRBD1 (5 bases). CDR3 in amino acids: CASSLDPGGRGYTF. The CDR3 nucleotides read TGTGCCAGCAGCTTAGATCCGGGGGGACGCGGCTACACCTTC.